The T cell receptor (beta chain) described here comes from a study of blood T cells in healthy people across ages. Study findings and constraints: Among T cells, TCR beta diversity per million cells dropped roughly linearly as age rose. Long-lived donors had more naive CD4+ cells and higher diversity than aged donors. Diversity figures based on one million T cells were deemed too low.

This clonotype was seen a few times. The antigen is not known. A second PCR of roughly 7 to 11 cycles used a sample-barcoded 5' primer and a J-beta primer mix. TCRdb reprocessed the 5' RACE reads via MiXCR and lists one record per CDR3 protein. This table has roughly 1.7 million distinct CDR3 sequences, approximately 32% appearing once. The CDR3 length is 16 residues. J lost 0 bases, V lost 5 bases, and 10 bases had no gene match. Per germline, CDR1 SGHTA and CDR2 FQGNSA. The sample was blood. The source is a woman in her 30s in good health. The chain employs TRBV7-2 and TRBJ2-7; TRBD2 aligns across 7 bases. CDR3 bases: TGTGCCAGCAGCCCAAGACCGGGACTATACTCCTACGAGCAGTACTTC. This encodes CASSPRPGLYSYEQYF.